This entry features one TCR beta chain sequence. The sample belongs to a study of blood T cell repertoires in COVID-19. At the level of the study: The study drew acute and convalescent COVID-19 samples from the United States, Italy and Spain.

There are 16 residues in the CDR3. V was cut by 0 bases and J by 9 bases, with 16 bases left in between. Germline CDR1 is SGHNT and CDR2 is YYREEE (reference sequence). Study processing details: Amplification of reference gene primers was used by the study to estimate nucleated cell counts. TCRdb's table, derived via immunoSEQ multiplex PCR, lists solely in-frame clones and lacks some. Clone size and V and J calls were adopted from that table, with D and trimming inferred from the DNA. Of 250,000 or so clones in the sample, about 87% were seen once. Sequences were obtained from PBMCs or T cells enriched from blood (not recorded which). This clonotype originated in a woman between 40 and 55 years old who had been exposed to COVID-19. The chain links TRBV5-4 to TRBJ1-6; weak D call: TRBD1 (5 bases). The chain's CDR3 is CASSLDGGTWGSPLHF. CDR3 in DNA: TGTGCCAGCAGCTTGGATGGCGGGACGTGGGGTTCACCCCTCCACTTT.